The present TCR beta chain was sequenced within a study of shared clonotypes between healthy human individuals. Study information: There were three CD4 naive, three CD4 memory, two CD8 naive and one CD8 memory plates per donor.

Source study methods: Filtering was not the same, since immunoSEQ gave junction-only sequences without quality scores. Only in-frame clones appear in the TCRdb table, and some are missing; sequencing was by immunoSEQ multiplex PCR. For V, J and clone size, that table is used; D and trimming come from the DNA. The sample has over 2,000,000 clones; 85% to 95% are singletons. The naive CD8 subset, CD45RO-negative cells positively selected for CCR7, excluded terminally differentiated effector memory CD45RA+ cells. Healthy and HIV-negative, the adult donors had no recent acute infections or vaccinations. This CDR3 spans 16 amino acids. With 2 bases clipped from V and 7 bases from J, the junction kept 13 bases outside the gene matches. Looked up from germline, CDR1 is MDHEN and CDR2 is SYDVKM. On this clone itself: Its antigen is currently unknown.

Study-wide results and caveats: Against clonotypes common to all four donors, non-shared ones had lower generation probabilities.

This sequence was found in a man aged 18 to 29 in good health. Some clones in this sample may be carry-over from other donors' samples. The rearrangement uses TRBV28 and TRBJ2-7; 8 bases are a match to TRBD2. Sequencing was carried out using naive CD8+ T cells from PBMCs. The CDR3 is CASSLGAGGPTEEQYF. The CDR3 nucleotides read TGTGCCAGCAGTTTAGGGGCGGGAGGCCCTACGGAGGAGCAGTACTTC.